The sequence of this TCR beta chain was determined in a study of OX40 agonist ivuxolimab in advanced cancers. The V end was cut by 10 bases, the J end by 8 bases, with 14 bases between. Germline lookup yields CDR1 SNHLY and CDR2 FYNNEI. The CDR3 runs 11 residues. In regard to this clone: Its antigen is still unknown.

The data were produced by immunoSEQ multiplex PCR, yet TCRdb's version contains in-frame clones alone and is incomplete. Of around 13,000 clones listed, around 76% are singletons. Points from the study as a whole: In the 0.1-3.0 mg/kg groups, partial responders showed among the lowest expansion. Doses of 0.1 to 3.0 mg/kg were accompanied by clonal expansion of CD4+ and CD8+ blood T cells by week 6. The specificity for antigen of the expanded peripheral T cells was not determined.

V gene TRBV2 combines with J gene TRBJ1-1; unclear D gene. This receptor was taken from an adult with an advanced solid tumor such as melanoma, head and neck, liver or kidney cancer. The starting material was CD4+ or CD8+ T cells sorted from blood, obtained in a trial of the OX40 agonist ivuxolimab. In nucleotides, the CDR3 is TGTGCCAACTCCGGGCGCGCAGAAGCTTTCTTT. Its protein is CANSGRAEAFF.